This T cell receptor beta chain originates from a study of siplizumab effects on memory and regulatory T cells. Trimming cost V 1 base and J 2 bases; bases outside gene matches: 1. This CDR3 is built from 14 residues. Germline loops: CDR1 SGHVS, CDR2 FNYEAQ. The assay was immunoSEQ multiplex PCR, and TCRdb's table has in-frame clones only and misses some. The sample records 100,000 or so clones, about 92% being singletons. The TCR originated in a human donor in good health. Input material: CD4+ T cells sorted from blood. The chain combines TRBV7-6 with TRBJ2-7; TRBD1 aligns across 8 bases. The CDR3 DNA follows: TGTGCCAGCAGCTTAGGGACAGGGACCTACGAGCAGTACTTC. Protein product: CASSLGTGTYEQYF. Full variable domain (remainder filled in from reference TRBV7-6 and TRBJ2-7): GAGVSQSPRYKVTKRGQDVALRCDPISGHVSLYWYRQALGQGPEFLTYFNYEAQQDKSGLPNDRFSAERPEGSISTLTIQRTEQRDSAMYRCASSLGTGTYEQYFGPGTRLTVT.